Listed below are T cell receptor beta chains from one sample, sequenced in a study of blood T cell repertoires in COVID-19. Assay used: immunoSEQ multiplex PCR; TCRdb lists only in-frame clones, some missing. The sample has approximately 53,000 clones, roughly 80% seen once. The sample taken for sequencing was PBMCs or T cells enriched from blood (not recorded which). These receptor sequences come from a woman in her fifties or sixties with acute COVID-19. Both conserved end residues are part of each CDR3. A D gene is named only where the DNA matches it firmly. The size of a clone is reported for some rows only, either as once, few or many, or as a class for expanded clones.

V gene,clone size,J gene,D gene,CDR3 protein,CDR3 DNA
TRBV4-1,NA,TRBJ1-1,NA,CASSQGQGRDTEAFF,TGCGCCAGCAGCCAAGGGCAGGGGAGAGACACTGAAGCTTTCTTT
TRBV19,NA,TRBJ1-2,NA,CASSPSPANYGYTF,TGTGCCAGTAGCCCTTCGCCGGCTAACTATGGCTACACCTTC
TRBV5-1,NA,TRBJ1-1,TRBD1,CASSSDRTRGATEAFF,TGCGCCAGCAGCTCGGACAGGACGCGGGGCGCCACTGAAGCTTTCTTT
TRBV6-6,once,TRBJ2-3,NA,CASSPTRDTQYF,TGTGCCAGCAGCCCAACTAGAGATACGCAGTATTTT
TRBV7-9,NA,TRBJ1-5,NA,CASNNDRSQPQHF,TGTGCCAGCAACAACGATCGCAGTCAGCCCCAGCATTTT
TRBV3-1/TRBV3-2,once,TRBJ1-4,NA,CASSQPVIRGEKLFF,TGTGCCAGCAGCCAGCCCGTTATAAGGGGTGAAAAACTGTTTTTT
TRBV5-1,NA,TRBJ2-3,TRBD1,CASSPDADRGKYF,TGCGCCAGCAGCCCGGACGCGGACAGGGGAAAATATTTT
TRBV19,NA,TRBJ1-2,NA,CASRRPGTSYGYTF,TGTGCCAGCAGACGGCCGGGGACATCCTATGGCTACACCTTC
TRBV7-2,NA,TRBJ2-5,NA,CASSLGWRETQYF,TGTGCCAGCAGCTTAGGTTGGAGGGAGACCCAGTACTTC
TRBV30,NA,TRBJ1-1,NA,CAWGSSGGVTEAFF,TGTGCCTGGGGGTCCTCGGGGGGAGTCACTGAAGCTTTCTTT
TRBV3-1/TRBV3-2,NA,TRBJ2-7,NA,CASSQGARLYEQYF,TGTGCCAGCAGCCAAGGGGCCCGATTATACGAGCAGTACTTC
TRBV2,NA,TRBJ2-7,TRBD2,CASNPNWGGNSYEQYF,TGTGCCAGCAACCCCAATTGGGGAGGGAACTCCTACGAGCAGTACTTC